Shown below are 2 T cell receptor beta chains from a single sample sequenced in a study of CD8+ T cells in alopecia areata. Extraction and reverse transcription of RNA yielded cDNA as the sequencing template. Measured with immunoSEQ multiplex PCR; TCRdb has only the in-frame clones, and not every one. Here the sample spans 130,000 to 150,000 clones, 87% being singletons. Source: CD8+ T cells sorted from blood, taken at week 0. The receptor set was obtained from a human donor with alopecia areata.

This chain connects TRBV5-1 to TRBJ2-1; D gene ambiguous. Germline CDR1 and CDR2: SGHRS and YFSETQ. V lost 0 bases to trimming and J lost 5 bases, with 6 bases between them. This CDR3 contains 13 residues. This CDR3 reads CASSLEVDNEQFF. As DNA, the CDR3 is TGCGCCAGCAGCTTGGAGGTGGACAATGAGCAGTTCTTC.

This chain links TRBV2 with TRBJ2-5; 9 bases are shared with TRBD2. CDR3 size: 16 residues. After removal of 5 bases from V and 4 bases from J, the junction contained 11 bases not matched to a gene. CDR1 SNHLY and CDR2 FYNNEI come from the germline V gene. CDR3 loop: CASSQWASGKGETQYF. The DNA for the CDR3 is TGTGCCAGCAGTCAATGGGCTAGCGGGAAGGGAGAGACCCAGTACTTC.